The T cell receptor (beta chain) under discussion was sequenced for a study of identifying expanded T cells in peripheral blood. Overall study findings and caveats: Technical replicates showed about 1.2 changed clones; approximately 2 weeks roughly 16; four weeks 19.

A word on this clone: Its antigen is not known.

After removal of 4 bases from V and 1 base from J, the junction contained 9 bases not matched to a gene. Looked up from germline, CDR1 is SEHNR and CDR2 is FQNEAQ (reference sequence). The CDR3 spans 17 residues. Sequenced by immunoSEQ multiplex PCR; TCRdb stores in-frame clones only, minus some. The repertoire has roughly 90,000 clones, 70% to 90% of them found once; the top ten carry 3.5% to 5.5%. The receptor comes from a person aged 18-70 years in good health. Material: blood. The gene calls are TRBV7-9 and TRBJ2-5, with 10 positions matching TRBD2. This CDR3 reads CASSSLSSGGIQETQYF. The CDR3 nucleotides read TGTGCCAGCAGCTCTCTGTCTAGCGGGGGAATCCAAGAGACCCAGTACTTC.